This TCR beta chain was identified during a study of beta chain features in type 1 diabetes (dated by TCRdb to 2016 to 2019). About the full investigation: Patients and healthy donors did not differ in mean age, gender distribution, total cell number or subset yield. Regulatory and stem cell-like memory subsets were isolated from only 8 patients and about 8 healthy donors, whereas naive and central memory subsets came from all 30 or so donors. A total of over 95,000,000 sorted cells were examined across all samples, and RNA yield correlated strongly with the number of cells per subset. In the study, TCRB repertoires of sorted circulating CD4+ T cell subsets from recently diagnosed type 1 diabetes patients were compared with those of matched healthy donors. Points the paper makes about the study in general: Naive, central memory and regulatory TCRB repertoires appeared to be more alike among patients than among healthy donors. Shorter templates might have been favored by PCR, but patient and control samples were amplified and corrected together, so both groups would have been affected equally by any skew. At VDJ recombination sites, patients with type 1 diabetes made fewer insertions and deleted more nucleotides, a pattern implying thymic rearrangement abnormalities. Sequencing cDNA rather than genomic DNA could over-represent highly expressing activated cells, although activation and CD3 levels did not differ between groups. Because the HLA sub-analyses included only small numbers of individuals, any influence of HLA type on TCRB rearrangement was left unresolved. A moderate but significant shortening of TCRB CDR3 length was observed in type 1 diabetes patients in all four CD4+ subsets.

The entire isolated RNA was reverse transcribed using the High Capacity cDNA Reverse Transcription Kit, and thus expressed TCRB transcripts were sequenced. Naive, central memory and regulatory T cell samples underwent deep immunoSEQ sequencing, averaging around 4 million total reads per sample. After sorted cells were lysed in RLT buffer, RNA was extracted with DNase-treated RNeasy Micro or Mini kits, with the choice depending on cell number. Each cell subset was processed separately to prevent cross-contamination, with patient and healthy donor samples processed together. Using the immunoSEQ multiplex PCR, TCRB sequences were amplified from cDNA into 87-bp fragments spanning the CDR3 region. Amplicons were sequenced on the Illumina HiSeq platform. On the study's bioinformatics: Synthetic template baselines were used to correct PCR bias computationally, reads within Hamming distance 2 were collapsed together, and singletons that could not be merged were discarded. By aligning reads against IMGT, V, D and J genes, CDR3 length, and insertions or deletions at six rearrangement sites were assigned. Within each subset, clonotype counts were normalized to sorted cell number, and only after that were true diversity and Gini coefficients computed with the tcR R package. The overlap coefficient, calculated on TCRB nucleotide sequences, was used to measure repertoire sharing. As a proxy for the pre-selection repertoire, out-of-frame TCRB sequences from naive cells were analyzed. Held by TCRdb, this immuneACCESS table contains in-frame sequences only and omits some clones. Under half of the omission traces to an unresolved V gene where checked; the cause of the rest is unknown. The DNA gave D and trimming, while V, J and clone size come from that table. A total of over 200,000 clones appear in this sample, about a tenth of them only once. The ten largest clones add up to around 0.017% of the sample.

Each donor gave one peripheral blood draw, averaging roughly 120 mL, which was collected into heparinised tubes. A BD FACSAria II was used to sort naive, central memory, regulatory and stem cell-like memory CD4+ T cells with a panel that included CD45RO, CCR7, CD25, CD127, CD95 and CD27. Every sorted population had a purity above 95%. PBMCs were isolated immediately by Lymphoprep density gradient centrifugation and stained directly without culture. So that batch effects would be minimized, each experiment stained and sorted samples in pairs, pairing one healthy donor with one patient. Turning to this clone: Its antigen is still unknown. No per-base quality is available; no much larger clone lies one base away.

The sequence was obtained from a young man with type 1 diabetes. Sequenced sample: naive CD4+ T cells from blood. The sample's cell subset or site, from its label and the paper: true naive CD4+ T cells.

DNA sequence: TGTGCCAGCAGCTTAAGACAGGGCCATAACTATGGCTACACCTTC. It encodes CASSLRQGHNYGYTF. This receptor chain uses TRBV7-2 and TRBJ1-2, with 7 junctional bases fitting TRBD1. Trimming removed 2 bases from V and 1 base from J; the gene matches leave 4 bases unexplained. The CDR3 spans 15 residues, from the cysteine through the phenylalanine. The DNA shown is the 45-base CDR3, in frame from base 1. Sequences SGHTA (CDR1) and FQGNSA (CDR2) are obtained from the germline V gene. The CDR3 plus the reference TRBV7-2 and TRBJ1-2 genes for the other parts give the full variable domain: GAGVSQSPSNKVTEKGKDVELRCDPISGHTALYWYRQSLGQGLEFLIYFQGNSAPDKSGLPSDRFSAERTGGSVSTLTIQRTQQEDSAVYLCASSLRQGHNYGYTFGSGTRLTVV.